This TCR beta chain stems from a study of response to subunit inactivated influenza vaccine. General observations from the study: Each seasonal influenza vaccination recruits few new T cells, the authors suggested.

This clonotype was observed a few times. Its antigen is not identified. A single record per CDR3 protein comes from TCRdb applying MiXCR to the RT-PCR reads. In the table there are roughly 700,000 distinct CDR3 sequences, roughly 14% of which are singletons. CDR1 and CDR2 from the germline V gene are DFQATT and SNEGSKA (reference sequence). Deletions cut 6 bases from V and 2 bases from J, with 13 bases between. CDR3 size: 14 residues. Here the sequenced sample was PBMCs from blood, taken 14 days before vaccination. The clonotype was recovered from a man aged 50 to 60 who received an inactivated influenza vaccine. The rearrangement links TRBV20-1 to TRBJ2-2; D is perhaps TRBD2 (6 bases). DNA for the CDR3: TGCAGTGCAACAGCGGAGGGAAACACCGGGGAGCTGTTTTTT. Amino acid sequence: CSATAEGNTGELFF.